Shown below are 18 T cell receptor beta chains from a single sample sequenced in a study of regulatory T cells in long-lasting Graves disease. Construction of the TCR beta libraries employed iRepertoire HTBI primers in conjunction with Arm-PCR of CDR3 regions. TCRdb itself ran the multiplex PCR reads through MiXCR, one entry per CDR3 protein. The sample lists approximately 290,000 distinct CDR3 sequences, roughly a fifth occurring once. The time point: persistent/refractory GD, antithyroid drugs over 5 years with positive TRAb. PBMC-extracted RNA yielded the TCR library. Specimen: peripheral blood mononuclear cells (PBMCs), collected when the disease was refractory, from a patient treated with antithyroid drugs. Source of these receptors: a female donor with Graves disease.

This sequence joins TRBV7-9 and TRBJ2-5, with D tentatively TRBD1 (6 bases). Trimming stripped 7 bases from V and 5 bases from J, with 20 bases between. The CDR3 has 15 amino acids. The V gene's germline CDR1 is SEHNR and CDR2 FQNEAQ (reference sequence). The CDR3 sequence is CASTTKGDRGETQYF. DNA for the CDR3: TGTGCCAGCACCACTAAGGGGGACCGCGGGGAGACCCAGTACTTC. The entire variable domain, with the rest obtained from reference TRBV7-9 and TRBJ2-5, is as follows: DTGVSQNPRHKITKRGQNVTFRCDPISEHNRLYWYRQTLGQGPEFLTYFQNEAQLEKSRLLSDRFSAERPKGSFSTLEIQRTEQGDSAMYLCASTTKGDRGETQYFGPGTRLLVL.

The table lists this clonotype with many counts. This chain uses TRBV10-3 with TRBJ2-5, with unresolved D. The CDR3 contains 12 residues. The V gene's germline CDR1 is ENHRY and CDR2 SYGVKD. The V and J ends lost 4 bases and 1 base respectively, with 4 bases between them. CDR3 sequence reads: CAISGTQETQYF. The CDR3 DNA follows: TGTGCCATCAGTGGGACCCAAGAGACCCAGTACTTC.

The chain recombines TRBV28 with TRBJ2-5, with D uncertain. The length of the CDR3 is 16 residues. CDR1 MDHEN and CDR2 SYDVKM come from the germline V gene. The ends were cut back, 5 bases at V and 3 bases at J, with 19 bases in the middle. CDR3 DNA: TGTGCCAGCAGTCCCACTACCGGGCCTTGGGAAGAGACCCAGTACTTC. As protein: CASSPTTGPWEETQYF.

This clonotype was detected ten times or more. The rearrangement joins TRBV6-5 to TRBJ2-5; D may be TRBD2 (6 bases). Germline assignment: CDR1 MNHEY and CDR2 SVGAGI. Trimming took off 2 bases at V and 3 bases at J, with 10 bases between the two ends. CDR3 length: 14 amino acids. CDR3: CASSYRTTKETQYF. CDR3 sequence (DNA): TGTGCCAGCAGTTACAGGACTACCAAAGAGACCCAGTACTTC.

This clonotype was counted at least ten times. This chain uses TRBV20-1 with TRBJ2-7; TRBD2 agrees at 7 bases. The CDR3 length is 12 residues. Germline V gene sequence: CDR1 DFQATT, CDR2 SNEGSKA (reference sequence). J lost 6 bases, V lost 6 bases, and 8 bases had no gene match. The CDR3 sequence: CSAGGGVGEQYF. CDR3 DNA: TGCAGTGCCGGGGGAGGGGTTGGCGAGCAGTACTTC.

The chain is built from TRBV7-2 and TRBJ2-2, with D unclear. CDR1 is SGHTA and CDR2 is FQGNSA in the germline V gene. This CDR3 has 14 amino acids. V was trimmed by 2 bases and J by 6 bases, leaving 10 bases between them. The chain's CDR3 is CASSLRADAGELFF. In DNA form, the CDR3 reads TGTGCCAGCAGCTTACGAGCTGACGCCGGGGAGCTGTTTTTT.

This clonotype was found a few times. The CDR3 DNA follows: TGCGCCAGCAGCCATGACTCAGGGACTAGCGGCCAAGAGACCCAGTACTTC. This translates into CASSHDSGTSGQETQYF. V and J are TRBV4-3 and TRBJ2-5; the match to TRBD2 covers 11 bases. From germline, CDR1 is LGHNA and CDR2 YSLEER. V lost 3 bases to trimming and J lost 1 base; unmatched junction nucleotides: 7. The CDR3 runs to 17 residues.

The chain uses TRBV29-1 and TRBJ1-4; D ambiguous. V was clipped by 3 bases and J by 1 base, with 6 bases between them. This CDR3 is built from 13 residues. Germline lookup yields CDR1 SQVTM and CDR2 ANQGSEA. CDR3 amino acids: CSVEVGTNEKLFF. Written as DNA, the CDR3 is TGCAGCGTTGAGGTTGGAACTAATGAAAAACTGTTTTTT.

Notes on this clonotype: With a much larger clone just one base away, this may be a read error. V is TRBV7-2 and J is TRBJ2-6; tentatively, D is TRBD1 (5 bases). Germline CDR1 reads SGHTA; CDR2 reads FQGNSA. This CDR3 is built from 16 residues. The CDR3 nucleotides are TGTGCCAGCAGCTTAGACAGCCTCTCTGGGGCCAACGCCCTGACTTTC. Translated: CASSLDSLSGANALTF.

This clonotype showed up many times. Germline is not matched at one junction end, which may reflect a read error. The gene calls are TRBV29-1 and TRBJ2-5; 9 nucleotides align to TRBD1. Per germline, CDR1 SQVTM and CDR2 ANQGSEA. This CDR3 contains 16 residues. The DNA for the CDR3 is TGCAGCGTCGAAGGAACCGGGACAGGGAAGGAAGAGACCCAGTACTTC. Amino acids: CSVEGTGTGKEETQYF.

V usage is TRBV20-1 and J usage is TRBJ1-4; D perhaps matches TRBD1 (6 bases). This CDR3 region has 13 residues. Trimming removed 3 bases at V and 5 bases at J, with 10 bases between. Germline loops: CDR1 DFQATT, CDR2 SNEGSKA (reference sequence). The CDR3 DNA sequence: TGCAGTGCTAGTAGGGGGAGCAATGAAAAACTGTTTTTT. Translated: CSASRGSNEKLFF.

The chain combines TRBV10-3 with TRBJ2-7; TRBD2 is a possible D gene (6 bases). Trimming pared 4 bases from V and 5 bases from J, leaving 15 bases between. This CDR3 region has 14 residues. In germline, CDR1 is ENHRY, CDR2 SYGVKD. The CDR3 sequence is CAISALEGFHEQYF. CDR3 in DNA: TGTGCCATCAGTGCTTTGGAGGGTTTCCACGAGCAGTACTTC.

This clonotype was seen ten or more times. The chain uses TRBV20-1 and TRBJ2-5; TRBD2 agrees at 10 bases. Trimming at V came to 2 bases and at J to 2 bases, leaving 11 bases not matched to a gene. In germline, CDR1 is DFQATT, CDR2 SNEGSKA (reference sequence). The CDR3 spans 17 residues. The CDR3 loop is CSARPFGLADEQETQYF. In DNA form, the CDR3 reads TGCAGTGCTAGACCGTTCGGACTAGCGGATGAGCAAGAGACCCAGTACTTC.

The chain links TRBV27 to TRBJ2-3; D remains unclear. V was clipped by 3 bases and J by 2 bases, with 6 bases between them. The CDR3 is 13 amino acids. Looked up from germline, CDR1 is MNHEY and CDR2 is SMNVEV (reference sequence). The chain's CDR3 is CASSLGLTDTQYF. In nucleotides, the CDR3 is TGTGCCAGCAGTTTGGGCCTCACAGATACGCAGTATTTT.

This clonotype showed up just a few times. V is TRBV12-3 or TRBV12-4 and J is TRBJ2-7; TRBD2 might be the D (5 bases). This CDR3 contains 15 residues. The V end was cut by 3 bases, the J end by 1 base, with 13 bases between. The chain's CDR3 is CASSFRTRTSYEQYF. DNA for the CDR3: TGTGCCAGCAGTTTCAGAACAAGGACTTCCTACGAGCAGTACTTC.

This clonotype was seen only a few times. CDR3 DNA: TGTGCCAGCAGTTATACCGGGACAAGGCACACCGGGGAGCTGTTTTTT. Translated, it gives CASSYTGTRHTGELFF. The chain recombines TRBV6-5 with TRBJ2-2; possibly TRBD1 for D (6 bases). Germline V lookup: CDR1 MNHEY, CDR2 SVGAGI. V was shortened by 3 bases and J by 3 bases, with 14 bases between the two germline ends. The CDR3 totals 16 residues.

This clonotype was detected a few times. The gene calls are TRBV24-1 and TRBJ1-5, with D possibly TRBD1 on 5 matching bases. CDR1 is KGHDR, CDR2 SFDVKD, per germline. V lost 3 bases and J 8 bases, leaving 13 bases between the germline ends. CDR3 length: 14 amino acids. DNA for the CDR3: TGTGCCACCAGTGATCGATTTACAGGAGAGCCCCAGCATTTT. Protein sequence: CATSDRFTGEPQHF.

This clonotype was counted many times. V is TRBV5-1 and J is TRBJ1-5; D might be TRBD1 (5 bases). Germline CDR1 and CDR2: SGHRS and YFSETQ. This CDR3 spans 15 amino acids. V gave up 5 bases and J gave up 5 bases, with 17 bases separating them. DNA for the CDR3: TGCGCCAGCAGTACTACAGGCGAACCTCATCAGCCCCAGCATTTT. Its translation is CASSTTGEPHQPQHF.